The clone carrying this T cell receptor (beta chain) was counted only a few times. Its antigen is not known. Assay: immunoSEQ multiplex PCR; the TCRdb copy retains only in-frame clones and omits some. Of about 74,000 clones in the sample, roughly nine tenths were seen once. The time point was: blood 4 weeks post-SBRT, at nephrectomy. The treatment was: 15 Gy SBRT to primary tumor, nephrectomy 4 weeks later. This sample is part of a study of radiation and T cells in renal cell carcinoma. Study observations and caveats: In blood, top tumor clones expanded by 2 weeks, shrinking by 4.

CDR3 length: 11 residues. Per the germline V gene, CDR1 is LNHDA and CDR2 is SQIVND (reference sequence). Losses at the gene ends were 4 bases for V and 12 bases for J; bases not matched to a gene: 4. The gene calls are TRBV19 and TRBJ1-2; 8 bases line up with TRBD1. The starting material was blood, obtained from a patient whose treatment included radiotherapy and nephrectomy. The receptor was derived from an older woman with renal cell carcinoma. CDR3: CASSTGDRNTF. DNA for the CDR3: TGTGCCAGTAGTACCGGGGACAGGAACACCTTC.